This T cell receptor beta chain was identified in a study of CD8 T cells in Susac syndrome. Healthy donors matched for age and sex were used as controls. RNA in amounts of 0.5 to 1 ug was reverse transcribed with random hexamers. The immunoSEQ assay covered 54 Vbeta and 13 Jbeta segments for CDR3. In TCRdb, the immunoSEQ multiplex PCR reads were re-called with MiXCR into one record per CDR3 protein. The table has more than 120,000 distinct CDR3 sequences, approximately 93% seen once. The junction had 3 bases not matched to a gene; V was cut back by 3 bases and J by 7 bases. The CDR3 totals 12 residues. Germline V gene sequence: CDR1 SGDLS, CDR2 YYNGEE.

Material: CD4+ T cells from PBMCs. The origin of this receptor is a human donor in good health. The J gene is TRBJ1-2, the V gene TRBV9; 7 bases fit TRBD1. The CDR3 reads CASSGGGVGYTF. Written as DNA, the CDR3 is TGTGCCAGCAGCGGAGGGGGCGTTGGCTACACCTTC.